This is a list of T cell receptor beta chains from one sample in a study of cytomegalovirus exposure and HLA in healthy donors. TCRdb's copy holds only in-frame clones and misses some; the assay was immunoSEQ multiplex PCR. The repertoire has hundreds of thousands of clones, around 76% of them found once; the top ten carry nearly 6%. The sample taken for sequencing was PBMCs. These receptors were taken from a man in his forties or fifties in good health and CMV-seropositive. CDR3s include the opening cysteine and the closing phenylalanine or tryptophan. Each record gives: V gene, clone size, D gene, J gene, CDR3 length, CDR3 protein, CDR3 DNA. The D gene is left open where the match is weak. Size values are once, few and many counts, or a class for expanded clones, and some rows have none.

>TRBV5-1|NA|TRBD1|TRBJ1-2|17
CASSLETGASANYGYTF
TGCGCCAGCAGCTTGGAGACAGGGGCTTCAGCTAACTATGGCTACACCTTC
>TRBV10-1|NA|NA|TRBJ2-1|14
CASSGGSSYNEQFF
TGCGCCAGCAGTGGAGGGAGCTCCTACAATGAGCAGTTCTTC
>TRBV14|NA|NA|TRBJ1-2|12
CASSQEGTIYTF
TGTGCCAGCAGCCAAGAAGGGACAATTTACACCTTC
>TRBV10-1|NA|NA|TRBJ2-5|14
CASSDHGSQETQYF
TGCGCCAGCAGTGATCACGGGTCGCAAGAGACCCAGTACTTC
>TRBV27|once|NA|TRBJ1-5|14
CASSFHGADQPQHF
TGTGCCAGCAGTTTTCACGGAGCAGATCAGCCCCAGCATTTT
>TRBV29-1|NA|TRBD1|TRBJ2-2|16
CSVEIWDRGHPGELFF
TGCAGCGTTGAGATCTGGGACAGGGGGCATCCCGGGGAGCTGTTTTTT
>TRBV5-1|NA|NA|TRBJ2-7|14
CASSSGQFSYEQYF
TGCGCCAGCAGCTCCGGACAGTTCTCCTACGAGCAGTACTTC
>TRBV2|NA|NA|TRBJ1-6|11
CASTWEGPLHF
TGTGCCAGCACCTGGGAGGGACCCCTCCACTTT
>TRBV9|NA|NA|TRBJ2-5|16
CASSVGGRGTQETQYF
TGTGCCAGCAGCGTAGGGGGAAGGGGGACCCAAGAGACCCAGTACTTC
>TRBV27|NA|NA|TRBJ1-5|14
CASSLTGSNQPQHF
TGTGCCAGCAGTTTGACCGGGAGCAATCAGCCCCAGCATTTT
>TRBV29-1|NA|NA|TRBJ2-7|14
CSVVPAGLSYEQYF
TGCAGCGTTGTTCCAGCGGGCCTCTCCTACGAGCAGTACTTC
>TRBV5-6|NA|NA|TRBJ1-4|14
CASSLEQGGEKLFF
TGTGCCAGCAGCTTGGAACAGGGTGGGGAAAAACTGTTTTTT
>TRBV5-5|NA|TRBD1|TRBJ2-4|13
CASSFGQGNIQYF
TGTGCCAGCAGCTTTGGACAGGGAAACATTCAGTACTTC
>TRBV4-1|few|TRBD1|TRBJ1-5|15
CASSPGDRLYQPQHF
TGCGCCAGCAGCCCAGGGGACAGGCTCTATCAGCCCCAGCATTTT
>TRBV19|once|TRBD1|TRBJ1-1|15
CASSEQGVGRTEAFF
TGTGCCAGTAGTGAACAGGGGGTCGGAAGGACTGAAGCTTTCTTT
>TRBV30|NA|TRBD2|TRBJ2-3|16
CASLSPFARGGDTQYF
TGTGCCTCCCTGTCCCCGTTCGCTCGGGGGGGAGATACGCAGTATTTT
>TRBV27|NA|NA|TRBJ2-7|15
CASSFGPSGLYEQYF
TGTGCCAGCAGTTTCGGACCCTCAGGGCTCTACGAGCAGTACTTC
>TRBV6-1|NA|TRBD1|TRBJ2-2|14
CASTGQGNTGELFF
TGTGCCAGCACCGGACAGGGGAACACCGGGGAGCTGTTTTTT
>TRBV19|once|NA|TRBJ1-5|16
CASSVRPPLGNQPQHF
TGTGCCAGTAGTGTGCGTCCCCCTTTGGGCAATCAGCCCCAGCATTTT
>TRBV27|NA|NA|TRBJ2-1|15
CASSLSNSGLDEQFF
TGTGCCAGCAGTTTATCGAACTCAGGCCTCGATGAGCAGTTCTTC
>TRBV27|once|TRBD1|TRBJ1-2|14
CASSLQGVGYGYTF
TGTGCCAGCAGTTTACAGGGGGTTGGCTATGGCTACACCTTC
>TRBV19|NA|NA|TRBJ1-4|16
CASSSGVGITNEKLFF
TGTGCCAGTAGTTCCGGGGTTGGAATAACTAATGAAAAACTGTTTTTT
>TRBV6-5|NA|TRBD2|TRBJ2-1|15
CASSLLAGGPREQFF
TGTGCCAGCAGTTTACTAGCGGGAGGGCCTCGAGAGCAGTTCTTC
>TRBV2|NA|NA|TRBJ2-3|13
CASSANPTDTQYF
TGTGCCAGCAGTGCCAATCCCACAGATACGCAGTATTTT
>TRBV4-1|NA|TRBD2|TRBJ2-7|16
CASSQPTSGRAYEQYF
TGCGCCAGCAGCCAGCCTACTAGCGGGAGGGCCTACGAGCAGTACTTC
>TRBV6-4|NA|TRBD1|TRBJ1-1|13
CASSRTGGTEAFF
TGTGCCAGCAGTCGGACAGGGGGCACTGAAGCTTTCTTT
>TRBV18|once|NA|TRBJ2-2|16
CASSPWSSVNTGELFF
TGTGCCAGCTCACCATGGTCTAGCGTCAACACCGGGGAGCTGTTTTTT
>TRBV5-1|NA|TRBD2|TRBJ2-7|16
CASKVTSGTRIYEQYF
TGCGCCAGCAAGGTCACGTCCGGGACTAGAATCTACGAGCAGTACTTC
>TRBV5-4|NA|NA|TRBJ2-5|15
CASSLGRTALETQYF
TGTGCCAGCAGCTTGGGTCGGACAGCTCTTGAGACCCAGTACTTC
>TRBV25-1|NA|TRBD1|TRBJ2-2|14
CASRTGKDTGELFF
TGTGCCAGCCGGACAGGGAAGGACACCGGGGAGCTGTTTTTT
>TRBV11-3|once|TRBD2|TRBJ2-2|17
CASSLDRLAVNTGELFF
TGTGCCAGCAGCTTAGATCGACTAGCGGTAAACACCGGGGAGCTGTTTTTT
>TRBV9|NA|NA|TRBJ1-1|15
CASSVTWQGITEAFF
TGTGCCAGCAGCGTAACATGGCAGGGAATCACTGAAGCTTTCTTT
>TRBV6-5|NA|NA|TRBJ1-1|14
CASSYSRANTEAFF
TGTGCCAGCAGTTACTCGAGGGCGAACACTGAAGCTTTCTTT
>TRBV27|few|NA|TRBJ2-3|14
CASSWKLEPDTQYF
TGTGCCAGCAGTTGGAAACTAGAGCCAGATACGCAGTATTTT
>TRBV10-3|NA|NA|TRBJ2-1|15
CAISEAGFSYNEQFF
TGTGCCATCAGTGAGGCGGGATTCTCCTACAATGAGCAGTTCTTC
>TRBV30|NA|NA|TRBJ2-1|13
CASDIGSYNEQFF
TGTGCCTCTGACATAGGCTCCTACAATGAGCAGTTCTTC